A selection of T cell receptor beta chains follows, all from one sample in a study of cytomegalovirus exposure and HLA in healthy donors. The data were produced by immunoSEQ multiplex PCR, yet TCRdb's version contains in-frame clones alone and is incomplete. The sample lists about 310,000 clones, 88% occurring once. The sample consisted of PBMCs. These receptors all stem from a young man in good health and CMV-seronegative. The CDR3 runs from the conserved cysteine through the conserved F or W. D genes are given only for firm matches. Clone sizes are given selectively: once, few, many, or a class where the clone is expanded.

J: TRBJ2-1
D: TRBD2
size: -
V: TRBV5-1
DNA: TGCGCCAGCAGCTTGTTTAGCGGGGGGCCGGATGAGCAGTTCTTC
CDR3: CASSLFSGGPDEQFF

J: TRBJ1-4
D: -
size: -
V: TRBV7-8
DNA: TGTGCCAGCAGCCCGGGCCGGCGGGCTAATGAAAAACTGTTTTTT
CDR3: CASSPGRRANEKLFF

J: TRBJ2-1
D: -
size: -
V: TRBV19
DNA: TGTGCCAGTAGTCAGGGGACCTACAATGAGCAGTTCTTC
CDR3: CASSQGTYNEQFF

J: TRBJ2-2
D: TRBD1
size: -
V: TRBV6-5
DNA: TGTGCCAGCAGTCCGGACAGGGGTAGCACCGGGGAGCTGTTTTTT
CDR3: CASSPDRGSTGELFF

J: TRBJ1-1
D: -
size: -
V: TRBV6-5
DNA: TGTGCCAGCAGTTATTCCGTAAGAGGGAACACTGAAGCTTTCTTT
CDR3: CASSYSVRGNTEAFF

J: TRBJ2-4
D: TRBD2
size: -
V: TRBV12-5
DNA: TGTGCTAGTGGGAGTCAGGGAGGGAACATTCAGTACTTC
CDR3: CASGSQGGNIQYF

J: TRBJ2-3
D: -
size: once
V: TRBV7-9
DNA: TGTGCCAGCAGCCAGGGACATAGCACAGATACGCAGTATTTT
CDR3: CASSQGHSTDTQYF

J: TRBJ2-7
D: TRBD1
size: -
V: TRBV29-1
DNA: TGCAGCGTCGGACAGGGGGCCTTTTACGAGCAGTACTTC
CDR3: CSVGQGAFYEQYF

J: TRBJ1-2
D: -
size: -
V: TRBV5-1
DNA: TGCGCCAGCAGCTTTGAAGGGCAGGGTTATGGCTACACCTTC
CDR3: CASSFEGQGYGYTF

J: TRBJ2-3
D: -
size: -
V: TRBV4-1
DNA: TGCGCCAGCAGCCTCTCACGAGGGGGGGGTGGGGATACGCAGTATTTT
CDR3: CASSLSRGGGGDTQYF

J: TRBJ2-7
D: -
size: -
V: TRBV6-5
DNA: TGTGCCAGCAGTTACTCGATTTCGGGAATTGGTGAGCAGTACTTC
CDR3: CASSYSISGIGEQYF

J: TRBJ2-7
D: TRBD1
size: -
V: TRBV4-1
DNA: TGCGCCAGCAGCCAAGAGGGGGACAGTAATTACGAGCAGTACTTC
CDR3: CASSQEGDSNYEQYF

J: TRBJ1-5
D: -
size: -
V: TRBV4-1
DNA: TGCGCCAGCAGCCAAGATCCTGTTAGCAATCAGCCCCAGCATTTT
CDR3: CASSQDPVSNQPQHF

J: TRBJ2-7
D: TRBD1
size: -
V: TRBV7-9
DNA: TGTGCCAGCACTACAGGGGGCGCGAGGCAGTACTTC
CDR3: CASTTGGARQYF